One and the same sample provided the 21 T cell receptor beta chains below, sequenced in a study of radiotherapy plus CTLA-4 blockade in lung cancer. Data came from immunoSEQ multiplex PCR; TCRdb stores just in-frame clones and leaves some out. Among 55,000 to 65,000 clones listed, less than 85% were seen once. The sample in question was peripheral blood, obtained from a patient treated with radiotherapy plus ipilimumab. The receptors come from a human donor with non-small cell lung cancer who had a complete response to radiotherapy plus ipilimumab.

The V gene is TRBV5-1, the J gene TRBJ2-1; a weak D match, TRBD1 (5 bases). This CDR3 region has 14 residues. Between the trimmed V and J ends, which lost 4 bases and 6 bases, there was a span of 14 bases. Germline values: CDR1 SGHRS, CDR2 YFSETQ. The CDR3 reads CASSLPGPRNEQFF. DNA of the CDR3: TGCGCCAGCAGCCTGCCAGGGCCTCGCAATGAGCAGTTCTTC.

This chain links TRBV29-1 with TRBJ1-2; no definite D call. The CDR3 contains 13 residues. Trimming shortened V by 5 bases and J by 0 bases, and 10 bases separated the two germline ends. CDR1 is SQVTM, CDR2 ANQGSEA, per germline. The CDR3 loop is CSVQRPANYGYTF. The DNA of the CDR3 is TGCAGCGTTCAGCGACCCGCTAACTATGGCTACACCTTC.

CDR3 sequence: CASSPGTGNTEAFF. The CDR3, as DNA: TGTGCCAGCTCACCCGGGACAGGGAACACTGAAGCTTTCTTT. This chain uses TRBV18 with TRBJ1-1, with 8 bases matching TRBD1. The germline CDR1 and CDR2 sequences are KGHSH and LQKENI. The J segment lost 1 base and the V segment lost 3 bases, leaving 1 base of the junction unmatched. The CDR3 spans 14 residues.

The rearrangement joins TRBV19 to TRBJ1-5; 8 bases align to TRBD1. The V gene end was trimmed by 4 bases and the J gene end by 4 bases; junction bases not matched to a gene: 9. The CDR3 has 16 residues. Germline CDR1 is LNHDA and CDR2 is SQIVND (reference sequence). CDR3 region: CASSTPQGTGNQPQHF. CDR3 coding DNA: TGTGCCAGTAGTACCCCGCAGGGGACAGGTAATCAGCCCCAGCATTTT.

The chain links TRBV4-3 to TRBJ1-2; 7 nucleotides line up with TRBD1. This CDR3 contains 17 residues. The V gene's germline CDR1 is LGHNA and CDR2 YSLEER. The junction had 13 bases not matched to a gene; V was cut back by 0 bases and J by 6 bases. The CDR3 here is CASSQEGGTVGSHGYTF. For the CDR3, the DNA is TGCGCCAGCAGCCAAGAAGGGGGGACAGTCGGCTCGCATGGCTACACCTTC.

The chain is built from TRBV30 and TRBJ1-6; D might be TRBD1 (6 bases). V lost 5 bases to trimming and J lost 4 bases, with 9 bases between them. Germline-derived CDR1 and CDR2 are GTSNPN and SVGIG (reference sequence). CDR3 length: 13 residues. In DNA form, the CDR3 reads TGTGCCTGGGGCCAGGGGTATAATTCACCCCTCCACTTT. This sequence encodes CAWGQGYNSPLHF.

The gene calls are TRBV30 and TRBJ1-4; 7 positions match TRBD1. This CDR3 spans 16 amino acids. The germline CDR1 and CDR2 sequences are GTSNPN and SVGIG (reference sequence). V gave up 1 base and J gave up 4 bases; unmatched junction bases: 9. DNA of the CDR3: TGTGCCTGGAGTGCTCGACAGGGACGGGGTAATGAAAAACTGTTTTTT. It encodes CAWSARQGRGNEKLFF.

The chain recombines TRBV7-6 with TRBJ2-5, with D perhaps matching TRBD2 (5 bases). This CDR3 is 16 amino acids long. Germline V gene sequence: CDR1 SGHVS, CDR2 FNYEAQ. The V end lost 1 base, the J end lost 1 base, and 13 bases lay between the germline ends. The chain's CDR3 is CASSLGGSAGQETQYF. The CDR3 DNA is TGTGCCAGCAGCTTAGGAGGCAGCGCGGGCCAAGAGACCCAGTACTTC.

This chain uses TRBV30 with TRBJ1-1; tentative D call: TRBD1 (5 bases). With 5 bases removed from V and 1 base from J, the gap between germline ends came to 11 bases. Germline CDR1 reads GTSNPN; CDR2 reads SVGIG (reference sequence). This CDR3 region has 13 residues. CDR3 region: CAWVRGGNTEAFF. The DNA for the CDR3 is TGTGCCTGGGTTAGGGGAGGGAACACTGAAGCTTTCTTT. Full variable domain (outside the CDR3, taken from reference TRBV30 and TRBJ1-1): SQTIHQWPATLVQPVGSPLSLECTVEGTSNPNLYWYRQAAGRGLQLLFYSVGIGQISSEVPQNLSASRPQDRQFILSSKKLLLSDSGFYLCAWVRGGNTEAFFGQGTRLTVV.

The chain links TRBV9 to TRBJ2-3; a possible D gene is TRBD2 (6 bases). The CDR3 loop spans 14 amino acids. Germline CDR1 reads SGDLS; CDR2 reads YYNGEE. With 4 bases removed from V and 2 bases from J, the gap between germline ends came to 11 bases. The CDR3 nucleotides read TGTGCCAGCAGCCCGACTAGTCCCACAGATACGCAGTATTTT. It encodes CASSPTSPTDTQYF.

This clone was observed a few times. The chain combines TRBV7-3 with TRBJ2-5; 11 nucleotides agree with TRBD2. Germline-derived CDR1 and CDR2 are SGHTA and FQGTGA. V trimming: 5 bases; J trimming: 4 bases; junction bases outside the gene matches: 6. This CDR3 spans 15 amino acids. CDR3 DNA: TGTGCCAGCAGCATAGCGGGAGGGCGGGGAGAGACCCAGTACTTC. Residues: CASSIAGGRGETQYF.

The rearrangement links TRBV28 to TRBJ2-2; D is unresolved. In germline, CDR1 is MDHEN, CDR2 SYDVKM. Trimming pared 7 bases from V and 2 bases from J, leaving 5 bases between. CDR3 length: 12 amino acids. The CDR3 loop is CASNSNTGELFF. The CDR3 nucleotides are TGTGCCAGCAACAGCAACACCGGGGAGCTGTTTTTT.

CDR3: CASSIGGRFLAKNIQYF. The CDR3 DNA reads TGTGCCAGTAGTATAGGGGGGCGATTCCTAGCCAAAAACATTCAGTACTTC. V usage is TRBV19 and J usage is TRBJ2-4; a weak D match, TRBD1 (6 bases). CDR1 LNHDA and CDR2 SQIVND come from the germline V gene (reference sequence). This CDR3 region has 17 residues. The V end was cut by 1 base, the J end by 0 bases, with 13 bases between.

About this clone: It is likely a read error: a sequence one base away is far more abundant. The chain is built from TRBV27 and TRBJ2-7; 8 bases align to TRBD1. Germline trimming cut 9 bases from V and 3 bases from J; bases unmatched to any gene: 1. The CDR3 is 11 amino acids. CDR1 is MNHEY and CDR2 is SMNVEV in the germline V gene (reference sequence). The CDR3 coding sequence is TGTGCCAGACAGGGGGTCTACGAGCAGTACTTC. Translated: CARQGVYEQYF.

The chain employs TRBV6-1 and TRBJ2-5; perhaps TRBD1 as D (6 bases). Per the germline V gene, CDR1 is MNHNS and CDR2 is SASEGT. The V gene lost 3 bases and the J gene lost 3 bases, with 17 bases spanning the gap. The CDR3 runs to 16 residues. The CDR3 DNA follows: TGTGCCAGCAGTGAGCCCAGGACAGACAAAAAAGAGACCCAGTACTTC. It is translated as CASSEPRTDKKETQYF.

This clone showed up just once. This chain links TRBV4-1 with TRBJ1-6; D not certain. The CDR3 is made up of 14 amino acids. CDR1 MGHRA and CDR2 YSYEKL come from the germline V gene. V dropped 4 bases and J dropped 9 bases, with 13 bases sitting between them. CDR3 sequence (DNA): TGCGCCAGCAGCCGCGGGCCGAGTCGTTCACCCCTCCACTTT. As protein: CASSRGPSRSPLHF.

There are a few counts of this clone. The rearrangement uses TRBV18 and TRBJ1-4; D is possibly TRBD1 (6 bases). Trimming took off 8 bases at V and 4 bases at J, with 11 bases between the two ends. CDR3 length equals 13 residues. The germline CDR1 and CDR2 sequences are KGHSH and LQKENI. The CDR3 DNA sequence: TGTGCCAGCGCGGACAGACATAATGAAAAACTGTTTTTT. It encodes CASADRHNEKLFF.

This sequence joins TRBV2 and TRBJ1-3; D is unresolved. Trimming removed 4 bases at V and 8 bases at J, with 12 bases between. The germline V gene has CDR1 SNHLY and CDR2 FYNNEI. The CDR3 loop spans 13 amino acids. The CDR3 DNA reads TGTGCCAGCAGTGCCTCTCGAGGAGACACCATATATTTT. It yields the protein CASSASRGDTIYF.

This clone was picked up one time. The chain employs TRBV30 and TRBJ2-4; 7 bases agree with TRBD1. CDR1 is GTSNPN, CDR2 SVGIG, per germline (reference sequence). The CDR3 length is 15 residues. With 3 bases clipped from V and 3 bases from J, the junction kept 8 bases outside the gene matches. CDR3 nucleotide sequence: TGTGCCTGGAGCCGGAGAGGGGGCGTCAAAAACATTCAGTACTTC. Protein sequence: CAWSRRGGVKNIQYF.

This chain joins TRBV7-2 and TRBJ2-7; D uncertain. Germline CDR1 and CDR2: SGHTA and FQGNSA. The length of the CDR3 is 12 residues. Trimming took 3 bases from V and 6 from J, leaving 9 bases between them. CDR3 DNA sequence: TGTGCCAGCAGCTTCCCCATTTCCGAGCAGTACTTC. This gives the protein CASSFPISEQYF.

This clone showed up just a few times. This chain uses TRBV5-1 with TRBJ2-7; tentative D call: TRBD1 (6 bases). Trimming left V 0 bases short and J 0 bases short, with 16 bases between. The length of the CDR3 is 17 residues. Looked up from germline, CDR1 is SGHRS and CDR2 is YFSETQ. This CDR3 reads CASSLAQGHRSSYEQYF. The CDR3 coding sequence is TGCGCCAGCAGCTTGGCCCAGGGACATAGGAGCTCCTACGAGCAGTACTTC. Full variable domain (missing parts from reference TRBV5-1 and TRBJ2-7): KAGVTQTPRYLIKTRGQQVTLSCSPISGHRSVSWYQQTPGQGLQFLFEYFSETQRNKGNFPGRFSGRQFSNSRSEMNVSTLELGDSALYLCASSLAQGHRSSYEQYFGPGTRLTVT.